This T cell receptor (beta chain) came from a study of blood T cell repertoires in COVID-19. Study background: COVID-19 samples collected from the United States, Italy and Spain covered acute and convalescent phases. T cells, B-cell-depleted T cells, or PBMCs provided the cDNA or gDNA that served as material.

Trimming cost V 5 bases and J 2 bases, with 12 bases left between them. The CDR3 totals 14 residues. Germline loops: CDR1 SGHTA, CDR2 FQGTGA. Study processing details: Reference gene primer amplification gave estimated nucleated cell counts. Libraries were prepared by immunoSEQ multiplex PCR; TCRdb keeps only in-frame clonotypes and omits some of them. That table supplies the V and J calls and clone size; D and trimming were determined from the DNA. Of about 200,000 clones listed, 92% were seen once; the top ten hold around 1.2%. This TCR derives from a man aged 30-40 years with acute or convalescent COVID-19. V and J are TRBV7-3 and TRBJ1-1; D remains ambiguous. Sequenced: peripheral blood. The CDR3 spells CASSPQGLNTEAFF. In DNA form, the CDR3 reads TGTGCCAGCAGCCCCCAAGGACTTAACACTGAAGCTTTCTTT.